Presented here are 26 T cell receptor beta chains from one specimen sequenced in a study of early T cells in non-severe SARS-CoV-2 infection. One entry per CDR3 protein, called by TCRdb with MiXCR from the 5' RACE reads. The table has roughly 81,000 distinct CDR3 sequences, approximately 6% seen once. Sequenced: whole blood. The receptor source for this set is an adult who was a healthcare worker with PCR-confirmed SARS-CoV-2 infection or an uninfected control (not recorded which).

The sample holds a few counts of this clonotype. This chain connects TRBV9 to TRBJ1-1; perhaps TRBD1 as D (6 bases). The V and J ends lost 3 bases and 4 bases respectively, with 10 bases between them. The V gene's germline CDR1 is SGDLS and CDR2 YYNGEE. This CDR3 spans 13 amino acids. The CDR3 DNA is TGTGCCAGCAGCGAAGGGGGAAGCACTGAAGCTTTCTTT. Amino acids: CASSEGGSTEAFF.

This clonotype was detected a few times. The rearrangement joins TRBV6-6 to TRBJ1-5; D is unclear. The germline V gene has CDR1 MNHNY and CDR2 SVGAGI (reference sequence). The V end lost 2 bases, the J end lost 1 base, and 6 bases lay between the germline ends. The CDR3 covers 14 residues. Here the CDR3 reads CASSYGESNQPQHF. CDR3 nucleotides: TGTGCCAGCAGTTACGGGGAAAGCAATCAGCCCCAGCATTTT.

This clonotype was observed at least ten times. This chain joins TRBV6-5 and TRBJ2-6; 8 bases map to TRBD2. The CDR3 is 17 residues long. The germline CDR1 and CDR2 sequences are MNHEY and SVGAGI. The ends lost 5 bases at V and 0 bases at J; junction bases unmatched: 6. CDR3 DNA sequence: TGTGCCAGCAGTGAAGCGGGGGCCTTCTCTGGGGCCAACGTCCTGACTTTC. It translates to CASSEAGAFSGANVLTF.

This clonotype was observed at least ten times. The chain employs TRBV12-3 or TRBV12-4 and TRBJ2-5; 7 bases agree with TRBD2. The junction had 14 bases not matched to a gene; V was cut back by 10 bases and J by 9 bases. This CDR3 has 13 residues. The CDR3 spells CATGRDRFGSQYF. CDR3 coding DNA: TGTGCCACTGGGAGGGATCGATTTGGGTCCCAGTACTTC.

This clonotype was found many times. The V and J genes are TRBV6-1 and TRBJ1-1; 7 bases are a match to TRBD1. Germline CDR1 MNHNS, CDR2 SASEGT. The CDR3 is 14 amino acids. V was pared by 6 bases and J by 0 bases, with 4 bases of the junction left unmatched. The CDR3 here is CASRRGQMNTEAFF. CDR3 sequence (DNA): TGTGCCAGCAGGAGGGGACAGATGAACACTGAAGCTTTCTTT.

This clonotype was observed a few times. This sequence joins TRBV6-2 or TRBV6-3 and TRBJ2-2, with TRBD1 matching over 9 bases. The germline V gene encodes CDR1 MNHEY and CDR2 SVGEGT. The CDR3 has 15 amino acids. V was clipped by 2 bases and J by 6 bases; unmatched bases: 4. CDR3 DNA sequence: TGTGCCAGCAGTTACGGGACAGGGCGATCCGGGGAGCTGTTTTTT. Its protein is CASSYGTGRSGELFF.

This clonotype showed up many times. This sequence joins TRBV28 and TRBJ1-2; TRBD1 is a possible D gene (6 bases). Germline CDR1 MDHEN, CDR2 SYDVKM. Trimming pared 1 base from V and 5 bases from J, leaving 8 bases between. The length of the CDR3 is 13 residues. CDR3 residues: CASSLLGGYGYTF. In DNA form, the CDR3 reads TGTGCCAGCAGTTTATTAGGGGGTTATGGCTACACCTTC.

This clonotype came up many times. A read error may account for a junction end that differs from germline. This chain joins TRBV29-1 and TRBJ2-2, with 8 bases lining up with TRBD2. CDR1 and CDR2 (germline): SQVTM, ANQGSEA. This CDR3 has 13 residues. CDR3 region: CSAYSGNAGELFF. In DNA, the CDR3 is TGCAGCGCCTATAGCGGGAACGCCGGGGAGCTGTTTTTT.

The chain is built from TRBV6-5 and TRBJ2-7; D is possibly TRBD1 (6 bases). This CDR3 comprises 16 residues. Per germline, CDR1 MNHEY and CDR2 SVGAGI. Trimming took 2 bases from V and 2 from J, leaving 16 bases between them. CDR3 DNA: TGTGCCAGCAGTTACACCCTCCCAGGGGACACCTACGAGCAGTACTTC. Protein: CASSYTLPGDTYEQYF.

This clonotype was seen many times. The chain couples TRBV6-2 or TRBV6-3 to TRBJ2-3; maybe TRBD1 (5 bases). Looked up from germline, CDR1 is MNHEY and CDR2 is SVGEGT. V lost 8 bases to trimming and J lost 0 bases, with 12 bases between them. The CDR3 runs to 14 residues. The CDR3 loop is CASGSQGSTDTQYF. In nucleotides, the CDR3 is TGTGCCAGCGGATCCCAGGGCAGCACAGATACGCAGTATTTT.

The chain combines TRBV30 with TRBJ1-5; no clear D gene. V lost 0 bases, J lost 0 bases, and 6 bases lay in between. The CDR3 has 14 amino acids. Germline lookup yields CDR1 GTSNPN and CDR2 SVGIG (reference sequence). The CDR3 loop is CAWSVSLSNQPQHF. CDR3 DNA: TGTGCCTGGAGTGTTTCTCTTAGCAATCAGCCCCAGCATTTT. Drawing the rest from reference TRBV30 and TRBJ1-5, the complete variable domain is SQTIHQWPATLVQPVGSPLSLECTVEGTSNPNLYWYRQAAGRGLQLLFYSVGIGQISSEVPQNLSASRPQDRQFILSSKKLLLSDSGFYLCAWSVSLSNQPQHFGDGTRLSIL.

This clonotype showed up just a few times. The DNA of the CDR3 is TGTGCCACCAGCAGAGTGGACGCAACTAATGAAAAACTGTTTTTT. Translation gives CATSRVDATNEKLFF. The chain employs TRBV15 and TRBJ1-4, with D hard to call. Deletions cut 1 base from V and 0 bases from J, with 6 bases between. Germline CDR1 and CDR2: LNHNV and YYDKDF (reference sequence). The CDR3 length is 15 residues.

This clonotype was seen ten or more times. The chain is built from TRBV6-1 and TRBJ1-4; 7 bases are shared with TRBD1. J gave up 6 bases and V 8 bases, and 15 bases lay outside the gene matches. The CDR3 loop spans 16 amino acids. Germline assignment: CDR1 MNHNS and CDR2 SASEGT. CDR3 region: CASETGAQGRDEKLFF. The CDR3 DNA sequence: TGTGCCAGCGAAACAGGGGCACAGGGGCGGGATGAAAAACTGTTTTTT.

This clonotype was counted ten times or more. The chain recombines TRBV6-4 with TRBJ2-7; D remains ambiguous. Germline CDR1 MRHNA, CDR2 SNTAGT. CDR3 length: 13 amino acids. Trimming took off 2 bases at V and 3 bases at J, with 8 bases between the two ends. The CDR3 protein is CASSDLPGYEQYF. CDR3 nucleotide sequence: TGTGCCAGCAGTGACCTCCCGGGCTACGAGCAGTACTTC.

This clonotype has ten or more counts. The chain joins TRBV6-6 to TRBJ2-3; D is undetermined. Deletions cut 2 bases from V and 3 bases from J, with 9 bases between. CDR3 length: 14 amino acids. Germline CDR1 and CDR2: MNHNY and SVGAGI (reference sequence). The CDR3 DNA reads as TGTGCCAGCAGTTACGGGGTAGCAACAGATACGCAGTATTTT. It is translated as CASSYGVATDTQYF.

The sample holds many counts of this clonotype. The gene calls are TRBV7-9 and TRBJ1-1; D possibly corresponds to TRBD1 (5 bases). Germline loops: CDR1 SEHNR, CDR2 FQNEAQ (reference sequence). The V end was cut by 5 bases, the J end by 4 bases, with 8 bases between. This CDR3 has 12 residues. The CDR3 sequence is CASSPGSTEAFF. The CDR3 DNA reads as TGTGCCAGCAGCCCAGGGTCCACTGAAGCTTTCTTT.

This clonotype was observed at least ten times. The chain combines TRBV2 with TRBJ2-3; 8 nucleotides align to TRBD2. V was pared by 7 bases and J by 2 bases, with 8 bases of the junction left unmatched. Germline values: CDR1 SNHLY, CDR2 FYNNEI. The CDR3 is made up of 15 amino acids. Here the CDR3 reads CASKGTGGLTDTQYF. CDR3 coding DNA: TGTGCCAGCAAGGGGACGGGGGGGCTCACAGATACGCAGTATTTT. The full variable domain, rest sourced from reference TRBV2 and TRBJ2-3, is EPEVTQTPSHQVTQMGQEVILRCVPISNHLYFYWYRQILGQKVEFLVSFYNNEISEKSEIFDDQFSVERPDGSNFTLKIRSTKLEDSAMYFCASKGTGGLTDTQYFGPGTRLTVL.

The chain employs TRBV6-6 and TRBJ2-7, with a possible D match to TRBD1 (6 bases). The CDR3 runs 15 residues. V was shortened by 7 bases and J by 0 bases, with 16 bases between the two germline ends. Germline values: CDR1 MNHNY, CDR2 SVGAGI (reference sequence). The CDR3 loop is CASKFMGASSYEQYF. DNA for the CDR3: TGTGCCAGCAAATTTATGGGGGCTAGCTCCTACGAGCAGTACTTC.

This clonotype was seen a handful of times. This sequence joins TRBV6-5 and TRBJ1-1, with 7 bases fitting TRBD1. CDR3 size: 12 residues. V shed 6 bases, J shed 3 bases, and the junction held 1 base outside the gene matches. Germline V gene sequence: CDR1 MNHEY, CDR2 SVGAGI. The CDR3 DNA is TGTGCCAGCAGCGACAGGGACACTGAAGCTTTCTTT. Its protein product is CASSDRDTEAFF.

This clonotype was seen repeatedly, ten times or more. V and J are TRBV10-1 and TRBJ2-5; possible D gene TRBD1, 5 bases. CDR1 and CDR2 (germline): WNHNN, SYGVQD (reference sequence). The CDR3 covers 13 residues. Trimming took off 4 bases at V and 3 bases at J, with 9 bases between the two ends. The CDR3 nucleotides are TGCGCCAGCAGTGCTTCAGGGAAAGAGACCCAGTACTTC. This gives the protein CASSASGKETQYF.

Many counts were recorded for this clonotype. The V call is TRBV11-2, the J call TRBJ1-1, with 8 bases aligning to TRBD1. Germline V gene lookup returns CDR1 SGHAT and CDR2 FQNNGV. J was trimmed by 0 bases and V by 5 bases; bases with no gene match: 8. The CDR3 sequence is 16 residues long. The CDR3 DNA is TGTGCCAGCAGCCCCGGACAGGGTAGGATGAACACTGAAGCTTTCTTT. Translation: CASSPGQGRMNTEAFF.

This clonotype showed up many times. The CDR3 nucleotides read TGTGCCAGCAGCCTGGGACAGGGGACCACTGAAGCTTTCTTT. Translating it yields CASSLGQGTTEAFF. The rearrangement uses TRBV27 and TRBJ1-1; 10 bases line up with TRBD1. The germline CDR1 and CDR2 sequences are MNHEY and SMNVEV (reference sequence). J lost 4 bases, V lost 6 bases, and 5 bases had no gene match. The length of the CDR3 is 14 residues.

The sample holds many counts of this clonotype. This chain's CDR3 is CASSPTSYNEQFF. In nucleotides, the CDR3 is TGTGCCAGCAGCCCGACTAGCTACAATGAGCAGTTCTTC. The chain combines TRBV5-4 with TRBJ2-1; D is perhaps TRBD2 (6 bases). V lost 4 bases and J lost 3, with 8 bases in between. CDR1 and CDR2 from the germline V gene are SGHNT and YYREEE (reference sequence). CDR3 length equals 13 residues.

This clonotype was observed a handful of times. This chain joins TRBV20-1 and TRBJ2-3; possibly TRBD1 or TRBD2 for D (5 bases each). CDR1 is DFQATT, CDR2 SNEGSKA, per germline (reference sequence). The CDR3 extends over 14 amino acids. V was shortened by 0 bases and J by 2 bases, with 9 bases between the two germline ends. The CDR3 is CSARDPGPTDTQYF. CDR3 DNA: TGCAGTGCTAGAGATCCGGGACCCACAGATACGCAGTATTTT.

This clonotype was seen a handful of times. The CDR3, as DNA: TGTGCCATCGGGTCCGAGACCGAGCAGTACTTC. Protein: CAIGSETEQYF. This chain links TRBV10-3 with TRBJ2-7; no clear D. V was trimmed by 8 bases and J by 6 bases, leaving 11 bases between them. Per germline, CDR1 ENHRY and CDR2 SYGVKD. The CDR3 spans 11 residues.

The chain couples TRBV5-6 to TRBJ2-1; 8 positions match TRBD1. V lost 2 bases to trimming and J lost 7 bases; unmatched junction nucleotides: 2. The germline V gene has CDR1 SGHDT and CDR2 YYEEEE. This CDR3 contains 13 residues. CDR3 bases: TGTGCCAGCAGCTTTACAGGGGGAAATGAGCAGTTCTTC. Protein: CASSFTGGNEQFF.